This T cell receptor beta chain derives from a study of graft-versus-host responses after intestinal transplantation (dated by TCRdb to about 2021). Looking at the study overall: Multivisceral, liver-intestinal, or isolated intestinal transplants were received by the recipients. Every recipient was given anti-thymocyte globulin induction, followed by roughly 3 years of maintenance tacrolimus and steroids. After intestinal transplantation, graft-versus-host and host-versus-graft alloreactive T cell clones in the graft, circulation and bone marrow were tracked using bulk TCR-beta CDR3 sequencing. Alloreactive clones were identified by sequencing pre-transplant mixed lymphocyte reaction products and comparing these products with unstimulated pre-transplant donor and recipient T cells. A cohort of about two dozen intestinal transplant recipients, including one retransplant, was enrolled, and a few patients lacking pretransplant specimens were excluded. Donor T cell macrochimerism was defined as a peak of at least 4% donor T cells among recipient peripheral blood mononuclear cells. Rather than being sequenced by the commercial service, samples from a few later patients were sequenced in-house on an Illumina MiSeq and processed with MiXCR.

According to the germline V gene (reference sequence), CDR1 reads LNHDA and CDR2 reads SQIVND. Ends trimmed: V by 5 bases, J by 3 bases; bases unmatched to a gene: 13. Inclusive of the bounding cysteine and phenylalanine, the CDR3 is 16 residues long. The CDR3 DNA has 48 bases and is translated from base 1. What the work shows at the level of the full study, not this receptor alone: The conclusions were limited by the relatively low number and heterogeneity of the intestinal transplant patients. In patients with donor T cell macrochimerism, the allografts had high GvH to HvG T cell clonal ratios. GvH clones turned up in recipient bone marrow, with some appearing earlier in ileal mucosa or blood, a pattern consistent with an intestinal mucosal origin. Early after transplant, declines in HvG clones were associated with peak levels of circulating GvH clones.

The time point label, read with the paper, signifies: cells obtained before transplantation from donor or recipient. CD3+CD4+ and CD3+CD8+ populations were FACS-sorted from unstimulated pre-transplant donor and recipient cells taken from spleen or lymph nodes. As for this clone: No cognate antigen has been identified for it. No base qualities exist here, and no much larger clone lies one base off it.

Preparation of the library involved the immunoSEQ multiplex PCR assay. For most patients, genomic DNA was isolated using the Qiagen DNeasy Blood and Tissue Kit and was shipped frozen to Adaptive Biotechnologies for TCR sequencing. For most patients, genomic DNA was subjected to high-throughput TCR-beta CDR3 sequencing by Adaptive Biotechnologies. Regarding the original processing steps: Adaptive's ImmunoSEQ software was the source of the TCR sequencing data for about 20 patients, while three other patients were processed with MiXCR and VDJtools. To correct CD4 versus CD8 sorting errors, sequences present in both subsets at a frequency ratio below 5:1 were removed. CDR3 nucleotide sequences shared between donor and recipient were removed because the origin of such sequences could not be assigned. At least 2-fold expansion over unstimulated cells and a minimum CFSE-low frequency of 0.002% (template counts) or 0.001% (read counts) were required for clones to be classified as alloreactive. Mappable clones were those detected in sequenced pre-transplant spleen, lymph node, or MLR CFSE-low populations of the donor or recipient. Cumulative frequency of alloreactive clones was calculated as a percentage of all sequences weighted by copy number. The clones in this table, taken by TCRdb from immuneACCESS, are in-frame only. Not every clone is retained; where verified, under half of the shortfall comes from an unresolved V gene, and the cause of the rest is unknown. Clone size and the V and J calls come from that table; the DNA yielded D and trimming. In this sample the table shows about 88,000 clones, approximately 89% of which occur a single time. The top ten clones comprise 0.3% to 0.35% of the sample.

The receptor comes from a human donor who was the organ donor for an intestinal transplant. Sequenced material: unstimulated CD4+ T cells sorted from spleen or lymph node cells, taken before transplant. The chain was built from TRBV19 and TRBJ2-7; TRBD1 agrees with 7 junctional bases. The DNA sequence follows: TGTGCCAGTAGTTCCTTAAGACAGGGCCCCCACTACGAGCAGTACTTC. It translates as CASSSLRQGPHYEQYF.